This TCR beta chain was identified during a study of T cells in Graves' hyperthyroidism and ophthalmopathy. Whole-study results and caveats: Ophthalmopathy cases were set apart from stable hyperthyroidism by a 13 V-J model.

TCR beta CDR3 region amplification was performed from RNA transcripts. The HTBI primer set drove a first-round RT-PCR of the TCR CDR3. TCRdb reprocessed the multiplex PCR reads via MiXCR and lists one record per CDR3 protein. The table has approximately 520,000 distinct CDR3 sequences, less than 25% seen once. The trim removed 6 bases at V and 6 bases at J, leaving 9 bases unmatched. The length of the CDR3 is 15 residues. Germline V gene lookup returns CDR1 SNHLY and CDR2 FYNNEI. The table lists this clonotype with many counts. Its antigen is undetermined. This TCR derives from a young man with Graves' hyperthyroidism. Material: blood. This rearrangement joins TRBV2 to TRBJ1-5; TRBD1 agrees at 9 bases. The CDR3 DNA reads TGTGCCAGCAGAGCCCTCGGGACAGGGAGTCAGCCCCAGCATTTT. Its translation: CASRALGTGSQPQHF.